This T cell receptor (beta chain) was observed in a study of blood T cells in healthy people across ages. Study overall: Per two T cells, about one barcoded beta molecule was captured through template switching. Study findings and constraints: Fewer expanded clones and more diversity marked long-lived versus aged donors.

As to this clonotype: What it binds is unknown.

With 7 bases clipped from V and 8 bases from J, the junction kept 14 bases outside the gene matches. Germline-derived CDR1 and CDR2 are SQVTM and ANQGSEA. The CDR3 spans 15 residues. The authors ran a second PCR of 7 to 11 cycles using a sample-barcoded 5' primer and a J-beta primer mix. TCRdb reprocessed the 5' RACE reads via MiXCR and lists one record per CDR3 protein. The repertoire holds 450,000 to 700,000 distinct CDR3 sequences, roughly a quarter seen once, with 18% in the top ten. This sequence was found in a woman in her seventies in good health. Material for sequencing was blood. The V and J genes are TRBV29-1 and TRBJ1-4; 9 bases align to TRBD1. The CDR3 sequence: CSAARRGQGYEKLFF. In DNA form, the CDR3 reads TGCAGCGCGGCGCGCCGGGGACAGGGTTACGAAAAACTGTTTTTT.